Here is one T cell receptor (beta chain) with its context. Data came from immunoSEQ multiplex PCR; TCRdb stores just in-frame clones and leaves some out. This table has 120,000 to 150,000 clones, 84% appearing once. This record comes from a study of blood T cell repertoires in COVID-19. Study background: Sources were T cells, B-cell-depleted T cells, or PBMCs; the material itself was cDNA or gDNA.

This receptor was taken from a young man with COVID-19, enrolled during active disease. Material for sequencing was peripheral blood.

The CDR3 coding sequence is TGTGCCAGCTCACCGGGACTAGCGGGAGGCTGGGAGCAGTTCTTC. Translation: CASSPGLAGGWEQFF. V usage is TRBV18 and J usage is TRBJ2-1; 15 bases are shared with TRBD2. The CDR3 totals 15 residues. The germline CDR1 and CDR2 sequences are KGHSH and LQKENI. Germline trimming cut 3 bases from V and 10 bases from J; bases unmatched to any gene: 4. The whole variable domain, filled in from reference TRBV18 and TRBJ2-1, reads NAGVMQNPRHLVRRRGQEARLRCSPMKGHSHVYWYRQLPEEGLKFMVYLQKENIIDESGMPKERFSAEFPKEGPSILRIQQVVRGDSAAYFCASSPGLAGGWEQFFGPGTRLTVL.